These 11 T cell receptor beta chains were sequenced from one sample in a study of T cell responses to AZD1222 COVID-19 vaccine. The method was immunoSEQ multiplex PCR; TCRdb's version includes in-frame clones alone and lacks a portion of them. Among 95,000 to 150,000 clones listed, roughly 90% were seen once. The sequenced sample was peripheral blood, obtained on day 0 of AZD1222 vaccination. Source of these receptors: an adult in good health.

This clone was seen a handful of times. This chain links TRBV9 with TRBJ2-1; TRBD2 aligns across 10 bases. Germline CDR1 is SGDLS and CDR2 is YYNGEE. V dropped 3 bases and J dropped 7; count of bases not matched to a gene: 7. The CDR3 runs to 15 residues. CDR3 in DNA: TGTGCCAGCAGCGCGAGCGGGAGGGCCGGTAATGAGCAGTTCTTC. Translation gives CASSASGRAGNEQFF.

The chain is built from TRBV18 and TRBJ1-1; D call uncertain. Trimming took 2 bases from V and 2 from J, leaving 9 bases between them. The CDR3 covers 14 residues. Germline lookup yields CDR1 KGHSH and CDR2 LQKENI. This CDR3 reads CASSPFGPNTEAFF. The CDR3 DNA follows: TGTGCCAGCTCACCATTCGGTCCAAACACTGAAGCTTTCTTT.

The chain employs TRBV4-1 and TRBJ2-7, with 8 bases lining up with TRBD1. The V segment lost 1 base and the J segment 1 base; nucleotides outside the gene matches: 12. The CDR3 consists of 18 residues. Germline values: CDR1 MGHRA, CDR2 YSYEKL. CDR3 amino acids: CASSQVSRTGTASYEQYF. DNA for the CDR3: TGCGCCAGCAGCCAAGTTTCCCGGACAGGGACGGCATCCTACGAGCAGTACTTC.

The chain couples TRBV2 to TRBJ2-7; D is undetermined. Trimming cost V 7 bases and J 5 bases, with 21 bases left between them. This CDR3 region has 15 residues. Germline V lookup: CDR1 SNHLY, CDR2 FYNNEI. For the CDR3, the DNA is TGTGCCAGCAACCCCCGCAGTGGGAACGACGACGAGCAGTACTTC. Translation gives CASNPRSGNDDEQYF.

The V and J genes are TRBV7-9 and TRBJ2-1; TRBD2 matches at 8 bases. In germline, CDR1 is SEHNR, CDR2 FQNEAQ (reference sequence). V dropped 4 bases and J dropped 9; count of bases not matched to a gene: 11. The length of the CDR3 is 15 residues. CDR3 bases: TGTGCCAGCAGCTATACTAAAGCGGGAGTCGGTGAGCAGTTCTTC. Amino acids: CASSYTKAGVGEQFF.

The rearrangement uses TRBV5-1 and TRBJ1-2; 8 bases fit TRBD1. Germline CDR1 reads SGHRS; CDR2 reads YFSETQ. V shed 7 bases, J shed 4 bases, and the junction held 12 bases outside the gene matches. This CDR3 has 15 residues. Here the CDR3 DNA reads TGCGCCAGCTCGCCCCGGGACAGGAACCTCTATGGCTACACCTTC. Protein: CASSPRDRNLYGYTF.

The chain links TRBV12-5 to TRBJ2-5, with 7 bases that match TRBD2. V dropped 6 bases and J dropped 5; count of bases not matched to a gene: 12. In germline, CDR1 is LGHNT, CDR2 FRNRAP. The CDR3 is 15 amino acids. Here the CDR3 reads CASGLTGLPPETQYF. CDR3 nucleotides: TGTGCTAGTGGCCTAACGGGACTACCGCCCGAGACCCAGTACTTC.

The chain carries TRBV19 and TRBJ2-7; the D is unclear. CDR3 size: 14 residues. Trimming removed 6 bases from V and 0 bases from J, with 12 bases in between. Looked up from germline, CDR1 is LNHDA and CDR2 is SQIVND (reference sequence). This CDR3 is CASSEQISSYEQYF. CDR3 coding DNA: TGTGCCAGTAGCGAACAGATTAGCTCCTACGAGCAGTACTTC.

A remark on this clone: Germline and junction disagree at one end, which may indicate a read error. The rearrangement uses TRBV7-9 and TRBJ2-7; no clear D gene. CDR1 and CDR2 (germline): SEHNR, FQNEAQ (reference sequence). CDR3 size: 11 residues. CDR3: CAGSLEDEQYF. The CDR3 coding sequence is TGTGCCGGCAGCTTAGAGGACGAGCAGTACTTC.

CDR3 sequence reads: CASSLRGDTEAFF. The DNA of the CDR3 is TGTGCCAGCAGCCTTAGGGGGGACACTGAAGCTTTCTTT. The chain combines TRBV27 with TRBJ1-1, with D tentatively TRBD1 (6 bases). The CDR3 extends over 13 amino acids. V was trimmed by 6 bases and J by 3 bases, leaving 11 bases between them. Germline assignment: CDR1 MNHEY and CDR2 SMNVEV (reference sequence).

The rearrangement uses TRBV4-1 and TRBJ2-7; D gene unclear. The germline gives CDR1 MGHRA, CDR2 YSYEKL. V gave up 8 bases and J gave up 1 base, with 15 bases separating them. This CDR3 contains 14 residues. CDR3 protein: CASRTMDGSYEQYF. CDR3 DNA sequence: TGCGCCAGCCGTACTATGGACGGGTCCTACGAGCAGTACTTC.